This record looks at one T cell receptor (beta chain) sequence and its context. Its specificity is unknown. The time point: pre-sensitization, week 0. The treatment was: therapeutic diphenylcyclopropenone sensitization with weekly scalp DPC. Total RNA extraction was carried out from unfractionated whole blood. The sample is drawn from a study of human T cells and chemical hapten exposure. Per the study methods: Sampled TCR counts reached a median of roughly 100,000 per sample, with values ranging from roughly 20,000 to 700,000. MiXCR was run by TCRdb on the RACE reads, yielding one entry per CDR3 protein. The authors' filters were not applied to this entry. This sample yields fewer than 300,000 distinct CDR3 sequences, of which roughly 8.9% are seen a single time; less than 3% belongs to the top ten. Trimming shortened V by 10 bases and J by 3 bases, and 15 bases separated the two germline ends. The V gene's germline CDR1 is MNHEY and CDR2 SVGEGT. The CDR3 is 14 amino acids.

Study findings and constraints: Given that the donors had alopecia, their immune response may differ from that seen in healthy people.

The clonotype comes from a woman aged 40 to 50 with alopecia areata. Some clones in this sample may be carry-over from other donors' samples. The chain is built from TRBV6-2 or TRBV6-3 and TRBJ2-2; D tentatively reads TRBD1 or TRBD2 (7 bases each). This material consisted of whole blood, taken in connection with sensitization to the hapten diphenylcyclopropenone (DPC). CDR3 nucleotides: TGTGCCACCGAGACAGGGAGGGACACCGGGGAGCTGTTTTTT. It yields the protein CATETGRDTGELFF.